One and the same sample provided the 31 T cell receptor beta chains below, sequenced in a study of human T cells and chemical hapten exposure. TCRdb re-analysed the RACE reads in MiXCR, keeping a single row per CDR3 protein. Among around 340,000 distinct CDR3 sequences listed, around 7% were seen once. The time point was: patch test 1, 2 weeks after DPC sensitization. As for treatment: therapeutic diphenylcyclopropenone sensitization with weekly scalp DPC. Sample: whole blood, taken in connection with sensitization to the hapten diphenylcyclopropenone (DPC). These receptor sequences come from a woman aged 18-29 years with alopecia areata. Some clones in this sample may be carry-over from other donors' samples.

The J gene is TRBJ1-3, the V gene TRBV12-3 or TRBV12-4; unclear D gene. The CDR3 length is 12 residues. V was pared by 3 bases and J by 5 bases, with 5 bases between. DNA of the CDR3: TGTGCCAGCAGTTTGGGTCGAAACACCATATATTTT. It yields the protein CASSLGRNTIYF.

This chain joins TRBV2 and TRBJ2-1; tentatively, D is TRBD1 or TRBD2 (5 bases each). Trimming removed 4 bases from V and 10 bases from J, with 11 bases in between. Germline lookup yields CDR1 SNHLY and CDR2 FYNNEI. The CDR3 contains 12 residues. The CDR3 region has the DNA TGTGCCAGCAGTGCGGGGACCGGAGAGCAGTTCTTC. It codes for CASSAGTGEQFF.

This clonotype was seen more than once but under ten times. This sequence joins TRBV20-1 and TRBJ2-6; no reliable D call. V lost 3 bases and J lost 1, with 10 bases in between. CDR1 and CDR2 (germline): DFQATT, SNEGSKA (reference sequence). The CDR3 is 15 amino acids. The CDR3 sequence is CSARKVISGANVLTF. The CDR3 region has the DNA TGCAGTGCTAGGAAAGTCATATCTGGGGCCAACGTCCTGACTTTC.

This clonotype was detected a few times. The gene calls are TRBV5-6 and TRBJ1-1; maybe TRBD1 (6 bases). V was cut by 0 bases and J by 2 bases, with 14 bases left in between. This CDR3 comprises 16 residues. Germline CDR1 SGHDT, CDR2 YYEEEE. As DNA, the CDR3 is TGTGCCAGCAGCTTGGTCCGAACAGGGAGCAACACTGAAGCTTTCTTT. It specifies CASSLVRTGSNTEAFF.

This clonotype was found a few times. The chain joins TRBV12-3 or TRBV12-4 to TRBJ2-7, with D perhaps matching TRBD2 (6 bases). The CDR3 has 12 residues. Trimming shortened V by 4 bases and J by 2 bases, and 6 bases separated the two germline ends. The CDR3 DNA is TGTGCCAGCAGTTGGGGGGCCTACGAGCAGTACTTC. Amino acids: CASSWGAYEQYF.

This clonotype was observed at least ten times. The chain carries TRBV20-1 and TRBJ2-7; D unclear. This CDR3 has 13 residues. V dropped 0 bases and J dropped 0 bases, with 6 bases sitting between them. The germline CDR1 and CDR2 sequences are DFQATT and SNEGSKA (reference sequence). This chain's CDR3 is CSARDHSSYEQYF. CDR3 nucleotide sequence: TGCAGTGCTAGAGACCACAGCTCCTACGAGCAGTACTTC.

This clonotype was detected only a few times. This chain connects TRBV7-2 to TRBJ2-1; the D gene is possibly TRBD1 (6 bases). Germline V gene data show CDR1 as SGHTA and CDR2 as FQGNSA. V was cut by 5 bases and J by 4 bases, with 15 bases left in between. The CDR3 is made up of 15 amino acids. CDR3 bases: TGTGCCAGCAGCGAACAGGGTTACCTTTACAATGAGCAGTTCTTC. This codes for CASSEQGYLYNEQFF.

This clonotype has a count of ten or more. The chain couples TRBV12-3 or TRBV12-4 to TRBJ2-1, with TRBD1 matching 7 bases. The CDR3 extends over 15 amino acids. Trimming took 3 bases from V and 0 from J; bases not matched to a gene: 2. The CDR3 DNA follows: TGTGCCAGCAGTTTGGGACAGAGCTCCTACAATGAGCAGTTCTTC. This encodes CASSLGQSSYNEQFF.

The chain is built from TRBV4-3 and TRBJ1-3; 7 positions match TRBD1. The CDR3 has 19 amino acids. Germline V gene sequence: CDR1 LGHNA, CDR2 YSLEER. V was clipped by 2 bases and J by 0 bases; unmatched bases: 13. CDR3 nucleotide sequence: TGCGCCAGCAGCCAAACCGTGTTGAGGGGGCTATACTCTGGAAACACCATATATTTT. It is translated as CASSQTVLRGLYSGNTIYF.

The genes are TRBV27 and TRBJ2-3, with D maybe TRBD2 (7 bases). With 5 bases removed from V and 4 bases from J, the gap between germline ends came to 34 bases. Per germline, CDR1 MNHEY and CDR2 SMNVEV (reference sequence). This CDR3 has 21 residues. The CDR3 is CASSRRGPSQYDRVIADTQYF. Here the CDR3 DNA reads TGTGCCAGCAGTCGGCGGGGGCCCTCCCAGTACGACCGGGTTATCGCAGATACGCAGTATTTT.

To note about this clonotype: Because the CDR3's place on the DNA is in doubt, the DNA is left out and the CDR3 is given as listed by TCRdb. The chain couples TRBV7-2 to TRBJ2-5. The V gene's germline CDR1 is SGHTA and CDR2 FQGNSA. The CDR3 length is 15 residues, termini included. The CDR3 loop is CASSSSSQRGETQYF.

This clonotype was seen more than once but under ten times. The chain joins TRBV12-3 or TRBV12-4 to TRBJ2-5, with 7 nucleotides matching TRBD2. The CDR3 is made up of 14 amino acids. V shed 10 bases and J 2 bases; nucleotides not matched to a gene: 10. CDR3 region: CAIANAGEQETQYF. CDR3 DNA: TGTGCCATCGCGAATGCGGGGGAGCAAGAGACCCAGTACTTC.

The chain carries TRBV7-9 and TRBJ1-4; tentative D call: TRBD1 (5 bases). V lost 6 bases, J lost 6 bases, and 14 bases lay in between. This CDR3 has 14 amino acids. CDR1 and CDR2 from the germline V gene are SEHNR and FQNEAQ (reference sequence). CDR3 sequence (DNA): TGTGCCAGCAGTTGGGTAGGGGCGGATGAAAAACTGTTTTTT. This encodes CASSWVGADEKLFF.

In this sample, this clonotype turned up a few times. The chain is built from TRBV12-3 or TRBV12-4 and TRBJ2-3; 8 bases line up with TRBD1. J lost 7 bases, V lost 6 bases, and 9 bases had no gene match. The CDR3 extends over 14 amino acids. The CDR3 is CASSPGQVPHTQYF. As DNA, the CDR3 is TGTGCCAGCAGCCCGGGACAGGTACCCCATACGCAGTATTTT.

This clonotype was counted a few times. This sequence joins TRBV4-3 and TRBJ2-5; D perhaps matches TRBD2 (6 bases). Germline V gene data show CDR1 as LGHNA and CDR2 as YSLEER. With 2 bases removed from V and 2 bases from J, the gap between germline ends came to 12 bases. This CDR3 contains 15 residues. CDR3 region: CASSQWAGRQETQYF. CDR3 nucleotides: TGCGCCAGCAGCCAATGGGCGGGGAGACAAGAGACCCAGTACTTC.

The DNA of the CDR3 is TGTGCCAGCAGATGGTCGATTTCCCACTCTGGAAACACCATATATTTT. Translating it yields CASRWSISHSGNTIYF. The chain has TRBV12-3 or TRBV12-4 and TRBJ1-3; no reliable D call. The length of the CDR3 is 16 residues. V lost 6 bases and J 0 bases, leaving 15 bases between the germline ends.

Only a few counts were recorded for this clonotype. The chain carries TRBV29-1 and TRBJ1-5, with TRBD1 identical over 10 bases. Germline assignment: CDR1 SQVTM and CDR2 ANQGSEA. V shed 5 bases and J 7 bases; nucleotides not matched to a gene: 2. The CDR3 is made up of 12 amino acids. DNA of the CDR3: TGCAGCGTTATGGACAGGGGGCAGCCCCAGCATTTT. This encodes CSVMDRGQPQHF.

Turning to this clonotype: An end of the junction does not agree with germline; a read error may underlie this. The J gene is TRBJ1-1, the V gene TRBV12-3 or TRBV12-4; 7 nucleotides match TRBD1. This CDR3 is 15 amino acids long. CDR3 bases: TGTGCCAGCAGCAATACTGGGGGTGACAGGGCGAGACCAGTCTTT. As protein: CASSNTGGDRARPVF.

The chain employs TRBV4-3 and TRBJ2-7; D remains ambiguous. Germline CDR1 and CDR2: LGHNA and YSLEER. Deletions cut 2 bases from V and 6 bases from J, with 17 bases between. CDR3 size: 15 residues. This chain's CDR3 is CASSQKWLGPGEQYF. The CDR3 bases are TGCGCCAGCAGCCAAAAGTGGCTAGGTCCCGGCGAGCAGTACTTC.

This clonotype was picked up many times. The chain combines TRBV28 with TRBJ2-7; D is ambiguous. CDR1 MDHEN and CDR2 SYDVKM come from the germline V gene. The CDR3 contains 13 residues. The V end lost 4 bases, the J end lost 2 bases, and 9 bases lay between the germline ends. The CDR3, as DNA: TGTGCCAGCAGTTCTCTTAGTCCCTACGAGCAGTACTTC. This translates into CASSSLSPYEQYF.

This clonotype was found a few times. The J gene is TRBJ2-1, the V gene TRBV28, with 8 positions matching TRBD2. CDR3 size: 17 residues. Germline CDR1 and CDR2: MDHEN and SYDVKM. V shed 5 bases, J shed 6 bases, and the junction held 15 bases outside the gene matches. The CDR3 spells CASSPGTRRVRVNEQFF. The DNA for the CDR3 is TGTGCCAGCAGTCCCGGGACTAGACGGGTGCGGGTCAATGAGCAGTTCTTC.

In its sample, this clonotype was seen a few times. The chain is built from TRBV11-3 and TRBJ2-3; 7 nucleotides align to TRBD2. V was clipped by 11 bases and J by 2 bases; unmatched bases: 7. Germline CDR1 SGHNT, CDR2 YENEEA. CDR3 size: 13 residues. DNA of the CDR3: TGTGCCTACCCTCGACTAGCCACAGATACGCAGTATTTT. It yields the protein CAYPRLATDTQYF.

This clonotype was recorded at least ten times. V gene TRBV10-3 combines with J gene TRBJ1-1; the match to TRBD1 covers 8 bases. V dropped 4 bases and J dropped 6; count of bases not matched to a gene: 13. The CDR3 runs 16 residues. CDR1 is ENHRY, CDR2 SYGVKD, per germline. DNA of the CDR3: TGTGCCATCAGTGGGGCCCCAGGGGGCGCGGATTCTGAAGCTTTCTTT. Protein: CAISGAPGGADSEAFF.

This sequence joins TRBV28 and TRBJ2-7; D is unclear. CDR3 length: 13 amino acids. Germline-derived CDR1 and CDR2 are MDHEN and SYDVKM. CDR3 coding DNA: TGTAAGGTACGGCAGCCGAGCTCCTACGAGCAGTACTTC. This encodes CKVRQPSSYEQYF.

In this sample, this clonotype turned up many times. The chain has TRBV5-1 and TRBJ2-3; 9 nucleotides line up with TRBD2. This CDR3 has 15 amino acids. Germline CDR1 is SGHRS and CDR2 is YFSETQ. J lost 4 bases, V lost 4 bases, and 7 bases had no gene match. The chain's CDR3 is CASSQLLAGSDTQYF. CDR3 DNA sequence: TGCGCCAGCAGCCAACTCCTAGCGGGGTCAGATACGCAGTATTTT.

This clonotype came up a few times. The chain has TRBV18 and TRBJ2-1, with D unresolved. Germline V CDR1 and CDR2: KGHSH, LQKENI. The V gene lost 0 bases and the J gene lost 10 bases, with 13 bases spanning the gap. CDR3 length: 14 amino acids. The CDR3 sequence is CASSPPSKSVEQFF. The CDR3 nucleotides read TGTGCCAGCTCACCACCTTCTAAGAGCGTAGAGCAGTTCTTC.

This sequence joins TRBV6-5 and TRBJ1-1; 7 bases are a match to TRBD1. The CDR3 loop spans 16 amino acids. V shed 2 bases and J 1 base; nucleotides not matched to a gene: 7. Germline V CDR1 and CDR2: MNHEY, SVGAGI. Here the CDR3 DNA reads TGTGCCAGCAGTTACGCCACAGGGGCCCCGAACACTGAAGCTTTCTTT. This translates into CASSYATGAPNTEAFF.

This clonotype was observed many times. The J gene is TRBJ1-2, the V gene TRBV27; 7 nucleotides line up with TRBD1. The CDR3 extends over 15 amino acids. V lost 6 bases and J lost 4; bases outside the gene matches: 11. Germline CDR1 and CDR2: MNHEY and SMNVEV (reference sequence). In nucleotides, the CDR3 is TGTGCCAGCAGACATGACGCAGGGGGTATCTATGGCTACACCTTC. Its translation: CASRHDAGGIYGYTF.

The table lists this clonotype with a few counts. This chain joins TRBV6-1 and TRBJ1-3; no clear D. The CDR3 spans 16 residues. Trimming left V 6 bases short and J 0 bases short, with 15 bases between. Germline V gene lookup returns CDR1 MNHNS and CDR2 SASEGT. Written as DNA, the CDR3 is TGTGCCAGCAGCCTCTACAGTAGGAACTCTGGAAACACCATATATTTT. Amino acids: CASSLYSRNSGNTIYF.

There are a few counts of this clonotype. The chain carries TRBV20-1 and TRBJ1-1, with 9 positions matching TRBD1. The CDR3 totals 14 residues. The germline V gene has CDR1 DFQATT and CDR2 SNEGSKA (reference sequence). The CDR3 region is CRLGQGISNTEAFF. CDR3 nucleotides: TGCAGGCTCGGACAGGGGATATCGAACACTGAAGCTTTCTTT.

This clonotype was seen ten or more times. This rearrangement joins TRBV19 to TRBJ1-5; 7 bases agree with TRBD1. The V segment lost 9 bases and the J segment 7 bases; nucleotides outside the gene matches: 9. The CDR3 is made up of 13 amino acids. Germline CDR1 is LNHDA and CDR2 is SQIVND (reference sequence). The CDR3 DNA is TGTGCCAGCCAGACAGGGTACGGCCAGCCCCAGCATTTT. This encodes CASQTGYGQPQHF.